These 16 T cell receptor beta chains came from one sample sequenced in a study of Graves' ophthalmopathy and Graves' hyperthyroidism. Using RNA transcripts, the TCR beta CDR3 regions were amplified. HTBI-primed RT-PCR formed the first round, and a multiplex PCR formed the second. TCRdb called the multiplex PCR reads again in MiXCR, with one record for every CDR3 protein. The sample has roughly 400,000 distinct CDR3 sequences, roughly 18% seen once. The sequencing input was peripheral blood. These receptors came from a woman in her late teens or twenties with Graves' ophthalmopathy.

In its sample, this clonotype was seen many times. V and J are TRBV6-1 and TRBJ1-1; D not certain. Germline V gene data show CDR1 as MNHNS and CDR2 as SASEGT. V gave up 4 bases and J gave up 6 bases, with 9 bases separating them. This CDR3 spans 12 amino acids. CDR3 loop: CASSGSEAEAFF. As DNA, the CDR3 is TGTGCCAGCAGTGGCAGCGAGGCTGAAGCTTTCTTT.

There are many counts of this clonotype. The chain couples TRBV4-3 to TRBJ2-7, with D possibly matching TRBD2 (6 bases). The V end lost 3 bases, the J end lost 0 bases, and 15 bases lay between the germline ends. This CDR3 is 16 amino acids long. Germline assignment: CDR1 LGHNA and CDR2 YSLEER. The CDR3 DNA follows: TGCGCCAGCAGCCACTCCCGGGGGAGGAGCTCCTACGAGCAGTACTTC. Translated: CASSHSRGRSSYEQYF.

In this sample, this clonotype turned up many times. V and J are TRBV29-1 and TRBJ2-7; TRBD2 matches at 7 bases. Looked up from germline, CDR1 is SQVTM and CDR2 is ANQGSEA. The CDR3 is made up of 12 amino acids. With V trimmed by 4 bases and J by 7 bases, 7 bases remained unmatched. The DNA for the CDR3 is TGCAGCGTTGCCAGTGGGGGGGTAGAGCAGTACTTC. Translating gives CSVASGGVEQYF.

This clonotype has a count of ten or more. The V and J genes are TRBV7-8 and TRBJ1-2, with D possibly being TRBD1 (5 bases). Trimming pared 0 bases from V and 3 bases from J, leaving 8 bases between. The CDR3 sequence is 14 residues long. Germline V CDR1 and CDR2: SGHVS, FQNEAQ. CDR3 amino acids: CASSLAETDYGYTF. DNA of the CDR3: TGTGCCAGCAGCTTAGCCGAGACAGACTATGGCTACACCTTC.

This clonotype came up many times. This chain connects TRBV5-6 to TRBJ2-7; 8 bases match TRBD1. The germline CDR1 and CDR2 sequences are SGHDT and YYEEEE. With V trimmed by 1 base and J by 5 bases, 5 bases remained unmatched. This CDR3 region has 14 residues. This CDR3 reads CASSLKTGDDEQYF. CDR3 nucleotide sequence: TGTGCCAGCAGCTTGAAGACAGGGGACGACGAGCAGTACTTC.

This chain joins TRBV7-2 and TRBJ2-5, with no clear D. Germline V gene sequence: CDR1 SGHTA, CDR2 FQGNSA. This CDR3 spans 15 amino acids. V dropped 2 bases and J dropped 1 base, with 11 bases sitting between them. Written as DNA, the CDR3 is TGTGCCAGCAGCTTAAGTCTGCTCGTCCAAGAGACCCAGTACTTC. This codes for CASSLSLLVQETQYF.

V and J are TRBV28 and TRBJ1-1; 7 bases agree with TRBD1. Germline CDR1 MDHEN, CDR2 SYDVKM. CDR3 size: 14 residues. V was clipped by 3 bases and J by 5 bases; unmatched bases: 6. DNA for the CDR3: TGTGCCAGCAGTTTCCGGAACAGGGGAACTGAAGCTTTCTTT. This gives the protein CASSFRNRGTEAFF.

This clonotype was seen repeatedly, ten times or more. The CDR3 region has the DNA TGTGCCAGCAGTCTACCCCCGACAGGGATTAAGGGGGAGACCCAGTACTTC. Translating it yields CASSLPPTGIKGETQYF. This chain connects TRBV6-5 to TRBJ2-5, with 7 bases aligning to TRBD1. The V gene end was trimmed by 5 bases and the J gene end by 5 bases; junction bases not matched to a gene: 17. The V gene's germline CDR1 is MNHEY and CDR2 SVGAGI. The CDR3 is 17 amino acids.

This clonotype was found once. A much larger clone lies one base from this, so it may be a read error. This chain joins TRBV28 and TRBJ2-7, with TRBD1 matching 8 bases. Per the germline V gene, CDR1 is MDHEN and CDR2 is SYDVKM. The CDR3 sequence is 13 residues long. V was clipped by 4 bases and J by 10 bases; unmatched bases: 9. The CDR3 DNA is TGTGCCAGCAGTTCCGGACAGGGTCCCGATCAGTACTTC. It yields the protein CASSSGQGPDQYF. The variable domain in full, completed from reference TRBV28 and TRBJ2-7, reads DVKVTQSSRYLVKRTGEKVFLECVQDMDHENMFWYRQDPGLGLRLIYFSYDVKMKEKGDIPEGYSVSREKKERFSLILESASTNQTSMYLCASSSGQGPDQYFGPGTRLTVT.

The V and J genes are TRBV20-1 and TRBJ1-2; the match to TRBD1 covers 12 bases. This CDR3 has 15 amino acids. V trimming: 3 bases; J trimming: 4 bases; junction bases outside the gene matches: 6. CDR1 DFQATT and CDR2 SNEGSKA come from the germline V gene (reference sequence). This CDR3 is CSASRDRGRGYGYTF. The CDR3 DNA follows: TGCAGTGCTAGTCGGGACAGGGGGCGAGGCTATGGCTACACCTTC.

This clonotype was seen ten or more times. The V call is TRBV11-2, the J call TRBJ2-5; the match to TRBD2 covers 14 bases. The J segment lost 5 bases and the V segment lost 2 bases, leaving 10 bases of the junction unmatched. The CDR3 length is 18 residues. Per germline, CDR1 SGHAT and CDR2 FQNNGV. The CDR3 reads CASSLRLAGGPTWETQYF. The CDR3 nucleotides read TGTGCCAGCAGCTTAAGACTAGCGGGAGGGCCTACATGGGAGACCCAGTACTTC.

This clonotype has just a few counts. The chain employs TRBV27 and TRBJ2-7; 9 bases agree with TRBD2. The CDR3 consists of 20 residues. V dropped 2 bases and J dropped 2; count of bases not matched to a gene: 19. The germline V gene has CDR1 MNHEY and CDR2 SMNVEV (reference sequence). The CDR3 nucleotides read TGTGCCAGCAGTTTAATCGGTCCTAGCGGGGCCCTACCCTCTACCTACGAGCAGTACTTC. Its translation: CASSLIGPSGALPSTYEQYF.

This chain uses TRBV7-2 with TRBJ1-6; maybe TRBD1 (5 bases). Trimming removed 11 bases from V and 7 bases from J, with 15 bases in between. Germline V CDR1 and CDR2: SGHTA, FQGNSA. This CDR3 spans 13 amino acids. The CDR3 DNA follows: TGTGCCTGGAGTTCAGGGCGGAATTCACCCCTCCACTTT. It encodes CAWSSGRNSPLHF.

This clonotype was seen at least ten times. A single base separates this from a much larger clone, so it may be a read error. The conserved phenylalanine or tryptophan normally closing the CDR3 is absent here, so this likely arose from a read error. The chain links TRBV20-1 to TRBJ2-4; tentatively, D is TRBD2 (6 bases). Trimming took 3 bases from V and 7 from J, leaving 16 bases between them. CDR1 and CDR2 from the germline V gene are DFQATT and SNEGSKA (reference sequence). This CDR3 region has 14 residues. CDR3 bases: TGCAGTGCTAGTTCCAGGGAAGGAGGGAACATTCAGTACCTC. Translated, it gives CSASSREGGNIQYL.

This clonotype occurred many times. The chain is built from TRBV29-1 and TRBJ2-5, with D tentatively TRBD1 or TRBD2 (5 bases each). The CDR3 has 12 residues. Germline loops: CDR1 SQVTM, CDR2 ANQGSEA. The ends were cut back, 7 bases at V and 2 bases at J, with 11 bases in the middle. Written as DNA, the CDR3 is TGCAGCGCCGGATGGGGGCAAGAGACCCAGTACTTC. As protein: CSAGWGQETQYF.

This clonotype was observed many times. The V gene is TRBV7-8, the J gene TRBJ1-5, with TRBD1 matching 9 bases. Germline loops: CDR1 SGHVS, CDR2 FQNEAQ. The J segment lost 4 bases and the V segment lost 5 bases, leaving 6 bases of the junction unmatched. There are 15 residues in the CDR3. CDR3 protein: CASSPQTGGNQPQHF. CDR3 coding DNA: TGTGCCAGCAGCCCTCAGACAGGGGGGAATCAGCCCCAGCATTTT.